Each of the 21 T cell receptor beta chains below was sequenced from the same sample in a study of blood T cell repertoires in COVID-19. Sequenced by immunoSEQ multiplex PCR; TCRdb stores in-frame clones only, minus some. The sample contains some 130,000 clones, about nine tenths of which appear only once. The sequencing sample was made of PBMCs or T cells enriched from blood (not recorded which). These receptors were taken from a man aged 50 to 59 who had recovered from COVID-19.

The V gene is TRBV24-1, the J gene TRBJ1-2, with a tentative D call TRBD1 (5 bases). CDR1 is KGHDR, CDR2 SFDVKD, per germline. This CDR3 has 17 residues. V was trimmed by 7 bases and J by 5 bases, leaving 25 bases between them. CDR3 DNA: TGTGCCACCAGCACTCCACTGGCAGGGATTGAGACATATGGCTACACCTTC. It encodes CATSTPLAGIETYGYTF.

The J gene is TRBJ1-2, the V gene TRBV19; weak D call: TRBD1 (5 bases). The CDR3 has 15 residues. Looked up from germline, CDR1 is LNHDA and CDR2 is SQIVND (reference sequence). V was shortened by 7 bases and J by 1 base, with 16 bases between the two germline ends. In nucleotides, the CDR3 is TGTGCCAGTAAAGTCGGGGGAGTCGATAACTATGGCTACACCTTC. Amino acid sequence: CASKVGGVDNYGYTF.

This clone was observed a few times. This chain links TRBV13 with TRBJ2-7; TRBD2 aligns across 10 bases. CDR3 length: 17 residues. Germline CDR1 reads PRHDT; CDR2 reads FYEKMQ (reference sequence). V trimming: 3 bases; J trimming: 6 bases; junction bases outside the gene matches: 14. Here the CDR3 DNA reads TGTGCCAGCAGCTTCTCCGTAGCGGGGGGAAGGATAGGCGAGCAGTACGTC. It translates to CASSFSVAGGRIGEQYV.

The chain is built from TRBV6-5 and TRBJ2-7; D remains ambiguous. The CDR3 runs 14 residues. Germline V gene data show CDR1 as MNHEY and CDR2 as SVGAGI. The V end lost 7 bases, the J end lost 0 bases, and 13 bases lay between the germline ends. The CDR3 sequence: CASNLSWSSYEQYF. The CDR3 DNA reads TGTGCCAGCAATCTCTCGTGGAGCTCCTACGAGCAGTACTTC.

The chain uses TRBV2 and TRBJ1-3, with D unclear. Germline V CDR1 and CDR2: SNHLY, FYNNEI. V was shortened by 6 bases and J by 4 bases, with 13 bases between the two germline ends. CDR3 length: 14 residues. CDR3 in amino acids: CASRPRVSGNTIYF. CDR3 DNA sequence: TGTGCCAGCAGGCCGAGGGTATCGGGAAACACCATATATTTT.

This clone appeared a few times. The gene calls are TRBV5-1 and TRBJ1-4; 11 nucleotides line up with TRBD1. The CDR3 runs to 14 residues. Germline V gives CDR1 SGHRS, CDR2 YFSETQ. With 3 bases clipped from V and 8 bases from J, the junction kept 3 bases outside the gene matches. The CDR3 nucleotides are TGCGCCAGCAGCTGGACAGGGGGCGAAGAAAAACTGTTTTTT. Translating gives CASSWTGGEEKLFF.

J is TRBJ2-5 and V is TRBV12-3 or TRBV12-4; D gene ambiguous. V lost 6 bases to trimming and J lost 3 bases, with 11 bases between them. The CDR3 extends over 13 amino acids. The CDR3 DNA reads TGTGCCAGCAGGCGACGACTGGAAGAGACCCAGTACTTC. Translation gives CASRRRLEETQYF.

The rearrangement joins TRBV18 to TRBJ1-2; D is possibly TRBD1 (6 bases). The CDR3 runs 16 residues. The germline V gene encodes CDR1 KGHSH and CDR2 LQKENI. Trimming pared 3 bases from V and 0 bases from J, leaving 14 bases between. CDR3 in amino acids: CASSPLGTPTNYGYTF. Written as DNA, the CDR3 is TGTGCCAGCTCACCCCTCGGGACACCAACTAACTATGGCTACACCTTC.

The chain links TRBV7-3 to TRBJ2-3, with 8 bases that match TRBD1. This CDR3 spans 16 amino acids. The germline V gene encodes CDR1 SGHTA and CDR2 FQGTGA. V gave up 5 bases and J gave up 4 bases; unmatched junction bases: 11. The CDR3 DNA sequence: TGTGCCAGCAGCCGACAGGGGCTTAAGGGCGCAGATACGCAGTATTTT. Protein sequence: CASSRQGLKGADTQYF.

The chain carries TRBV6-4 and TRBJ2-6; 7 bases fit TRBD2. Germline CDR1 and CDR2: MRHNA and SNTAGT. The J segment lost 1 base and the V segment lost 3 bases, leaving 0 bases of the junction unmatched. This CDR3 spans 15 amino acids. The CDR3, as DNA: TGTGCCAGCAGTGAGGGGGGGTCTGGGGCCAACGTCCTGACTTTC. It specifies CASSEGGSGANVLTF.

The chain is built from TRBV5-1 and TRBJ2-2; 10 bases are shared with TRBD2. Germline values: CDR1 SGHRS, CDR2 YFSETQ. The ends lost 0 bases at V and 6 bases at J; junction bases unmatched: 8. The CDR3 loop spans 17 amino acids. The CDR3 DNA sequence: TGCGCCAGCAGCTTGGCCGGACCTAGCGGGGGATCCGGGGAGCTGTTTTTT. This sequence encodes CASSLAGPSGGSGELFF.

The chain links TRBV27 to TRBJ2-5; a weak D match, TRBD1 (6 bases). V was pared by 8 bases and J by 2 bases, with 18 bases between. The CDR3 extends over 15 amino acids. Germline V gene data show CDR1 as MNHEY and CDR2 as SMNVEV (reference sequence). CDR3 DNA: TGTGCCAGCTCGAAAATAGACAGGCTTCAAGAGACCCAGTACTTC. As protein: CASSKIDRLQETQYF.

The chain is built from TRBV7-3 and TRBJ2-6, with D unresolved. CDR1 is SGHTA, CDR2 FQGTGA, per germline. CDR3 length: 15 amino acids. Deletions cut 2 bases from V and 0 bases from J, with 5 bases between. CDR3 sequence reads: CASSLSNSGANVLTF. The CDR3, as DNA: TGTGCCAGCAGCTTATCCAACTCTGGGGCCAACGTCCTGACTTTC.

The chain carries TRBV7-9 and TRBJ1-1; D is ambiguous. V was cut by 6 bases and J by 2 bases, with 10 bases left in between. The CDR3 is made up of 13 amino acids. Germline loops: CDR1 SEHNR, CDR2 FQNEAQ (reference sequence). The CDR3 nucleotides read TGTGCCAGCAGTCTAGAGGGAAACACTGAAGCTTTCTTT. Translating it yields CASSLEGNTEAFF.

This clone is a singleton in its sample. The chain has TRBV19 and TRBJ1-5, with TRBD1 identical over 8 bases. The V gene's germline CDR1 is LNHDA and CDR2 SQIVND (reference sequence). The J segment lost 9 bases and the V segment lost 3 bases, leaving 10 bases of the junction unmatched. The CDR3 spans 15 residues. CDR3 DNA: TGTGCCAGTAGTATTCTGACAGGGGTTACTCGGCCCCAGCATTTT. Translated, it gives CASSILTGVTRPQHF.

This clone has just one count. The CDR3 is CAISPGQGSYNEQFF. The CDR3 DNA follows: TGTGCCATCAGTCCGGGACAGGGTTCCTACAATGAGCAGTTCTTC. The chain has TRBV10-3 and TRBJ2-1; 9 positions agree with TRBD1. The length of the CDR3 is 15 residues. After removal of 5 bases from V and 1 base from J, the junction contained 3 bases not matched to a gene. Germline CDR1 reads ENHRY; CDR2 reads SYGVKD.

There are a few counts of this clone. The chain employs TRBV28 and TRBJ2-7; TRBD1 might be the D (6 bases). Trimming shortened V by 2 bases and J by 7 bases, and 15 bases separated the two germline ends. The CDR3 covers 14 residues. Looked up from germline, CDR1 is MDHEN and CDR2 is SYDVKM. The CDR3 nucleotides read TGTGCCAGCAGTTTAGGACAGATCCCGGCAGAGCAGTACGTC. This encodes CASSLGQIPAEQYV.

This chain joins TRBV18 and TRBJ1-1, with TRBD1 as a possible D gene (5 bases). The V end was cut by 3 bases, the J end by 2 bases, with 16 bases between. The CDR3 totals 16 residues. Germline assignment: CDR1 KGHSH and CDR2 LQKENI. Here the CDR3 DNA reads TGTGCCAGCTCACCCTGGTCAGGGCTTCAAAACACTGAAGCTTTCTTT. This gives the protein CASSPWSGLQNTEAFF. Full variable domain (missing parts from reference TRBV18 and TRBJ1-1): NAGVMQNPRHLVRRRGQEARLRCSPMKGHSHVYWYRQLPEEGLKFMVYLQKENIIDESGMPKERFSAEFPKEGPSILRIQQVVRGDSAAYFCASSPWSGLQNTEAFFGQGTRLTVV.

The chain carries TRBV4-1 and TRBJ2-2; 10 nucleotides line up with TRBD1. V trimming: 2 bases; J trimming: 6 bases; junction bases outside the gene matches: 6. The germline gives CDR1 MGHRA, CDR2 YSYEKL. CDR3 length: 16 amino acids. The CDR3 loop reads CASSQPPGQGPGELFF. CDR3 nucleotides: TGCGCCAGCAGCCAACCACCGGGACAGGGGCCCGGGGAGCTGTTTTTT.

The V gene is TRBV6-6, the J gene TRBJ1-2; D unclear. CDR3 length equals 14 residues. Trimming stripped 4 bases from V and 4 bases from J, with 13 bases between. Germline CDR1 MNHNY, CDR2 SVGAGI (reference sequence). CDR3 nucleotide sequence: TGTGCCAGCAGTTCAGGATCGGAGGCCTATGGCTACACCTTC. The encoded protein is CASSSGSEAYGYTF.

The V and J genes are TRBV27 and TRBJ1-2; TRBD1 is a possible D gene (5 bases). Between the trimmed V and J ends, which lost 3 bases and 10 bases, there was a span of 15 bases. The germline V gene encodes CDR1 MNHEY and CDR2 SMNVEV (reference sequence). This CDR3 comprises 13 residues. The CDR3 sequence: CASSFGGAIVYTF. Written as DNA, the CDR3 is TGTGCCAGCAGTTTTGGAGGGGCGATCGTCTACACCTTC.